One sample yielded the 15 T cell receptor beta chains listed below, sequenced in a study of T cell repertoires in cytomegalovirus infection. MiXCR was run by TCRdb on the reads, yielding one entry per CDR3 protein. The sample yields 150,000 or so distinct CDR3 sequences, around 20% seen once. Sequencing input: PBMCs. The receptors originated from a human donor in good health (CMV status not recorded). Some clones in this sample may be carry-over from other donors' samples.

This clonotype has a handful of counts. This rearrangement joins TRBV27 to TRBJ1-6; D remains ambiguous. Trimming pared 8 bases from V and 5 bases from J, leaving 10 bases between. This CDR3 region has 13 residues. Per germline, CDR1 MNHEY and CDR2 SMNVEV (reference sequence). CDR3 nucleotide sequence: TGTGCCAGCCGACGGGAAGATAATTCACCCCTCCACTTT. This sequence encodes CASRREDNSPLHF.

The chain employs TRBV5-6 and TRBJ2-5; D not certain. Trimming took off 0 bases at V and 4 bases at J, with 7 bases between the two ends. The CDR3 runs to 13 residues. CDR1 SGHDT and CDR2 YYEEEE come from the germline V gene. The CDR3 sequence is CASSLGARETQYF. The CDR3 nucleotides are TGTGCCAGCAGCTTGGGGGCCAGAGAGACCCAGTACTTC. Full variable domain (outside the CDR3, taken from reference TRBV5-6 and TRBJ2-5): DAGVTQSPTHLIKTRGQQVTLRCSPKSGHDTVSWYQQALGQGPQFIFQYYEEEERQRGNFPDRFSGHQFPNYSSELNVNALLLGDSALYLCASSLGARETQYFGPGTRLLVL.

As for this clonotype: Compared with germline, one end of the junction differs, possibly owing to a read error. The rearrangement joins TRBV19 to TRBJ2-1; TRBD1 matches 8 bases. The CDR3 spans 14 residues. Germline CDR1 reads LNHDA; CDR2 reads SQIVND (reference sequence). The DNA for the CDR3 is TGTGCCATTAGTCCTTGGACAGGGTACAATGAGCAGTTCTTC. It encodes CAISPWTGYNEQFF.

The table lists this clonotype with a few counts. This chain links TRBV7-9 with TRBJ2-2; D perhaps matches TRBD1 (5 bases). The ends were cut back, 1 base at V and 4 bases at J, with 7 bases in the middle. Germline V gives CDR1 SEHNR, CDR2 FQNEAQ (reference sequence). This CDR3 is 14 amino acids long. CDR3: CASSLGTFTGELFF. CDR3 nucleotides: TGTGCCAGCAGCTTAGGGACATTCACCGGGGAGCTGTTTTTT. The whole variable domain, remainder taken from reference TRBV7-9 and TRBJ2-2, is DTGVSQNPRHKITKRGQNVTFRCDPISEHNRLYWYRQTLGQGPEFLTYFQNEAQLEKSRLLSDRFSAERPKGSFSTLEIQRTEQGDSAMYLCASSLGTFTGELFFGEGSRLTVL.

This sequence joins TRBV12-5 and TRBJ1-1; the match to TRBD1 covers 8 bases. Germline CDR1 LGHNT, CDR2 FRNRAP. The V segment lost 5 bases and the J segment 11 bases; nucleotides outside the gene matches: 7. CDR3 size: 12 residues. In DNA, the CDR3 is TGTGCTAGTGGTAACACAGGGGGAGGTGCTTTCTTT. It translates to CASGNTGGGAFF.

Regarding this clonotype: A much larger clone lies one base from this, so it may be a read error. The CDR3, as DNA: TGTGCCAGCAGCCCTGGGACTGGGACCGCTAACTATGGCTCCACCTTC. Amino acids: CASSPGTGTANYGSTF. The chain recombines TRBV7-9 with TRBJ1-2; weak D call: TRBD1 (5 bases). The CDR3 is 16 residues long. The germline gives CDR1 SEHNR, CDR2 FQNEAQ (reference sequence).

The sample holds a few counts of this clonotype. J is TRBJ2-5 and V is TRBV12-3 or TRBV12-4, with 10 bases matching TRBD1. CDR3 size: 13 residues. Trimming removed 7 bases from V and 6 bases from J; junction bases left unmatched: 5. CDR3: CASNRQGAKTQYF. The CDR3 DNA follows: TGTGCCAGCAATCGACAGGGGGCAAAGACCCAGTACTTC.

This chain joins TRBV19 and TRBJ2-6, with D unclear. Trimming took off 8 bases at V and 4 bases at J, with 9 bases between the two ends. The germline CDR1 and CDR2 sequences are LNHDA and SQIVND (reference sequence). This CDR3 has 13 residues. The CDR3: CASLLMGANVLTF. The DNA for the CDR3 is TGTGCCAGTCTGCTAATGGGGGCCAACGTCCTGACTTTC.

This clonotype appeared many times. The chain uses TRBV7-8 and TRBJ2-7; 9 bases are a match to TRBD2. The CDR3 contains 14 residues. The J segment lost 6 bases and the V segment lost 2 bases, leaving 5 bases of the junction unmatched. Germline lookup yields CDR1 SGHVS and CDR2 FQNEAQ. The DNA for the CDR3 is TGTGCCAGCAGCTTAACGCGGGAGGGACCCGAGCAGTACTTC. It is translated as CASSLTREGPEQYF.

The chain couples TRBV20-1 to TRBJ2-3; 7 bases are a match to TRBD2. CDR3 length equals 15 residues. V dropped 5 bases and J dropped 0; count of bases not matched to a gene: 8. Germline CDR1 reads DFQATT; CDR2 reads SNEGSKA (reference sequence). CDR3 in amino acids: CSALAGLRSTDTQYF. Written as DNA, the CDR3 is TGCAGTGCTTTAGCGGGTCTCCGCAGCACAGATACGCAGTATTTT.

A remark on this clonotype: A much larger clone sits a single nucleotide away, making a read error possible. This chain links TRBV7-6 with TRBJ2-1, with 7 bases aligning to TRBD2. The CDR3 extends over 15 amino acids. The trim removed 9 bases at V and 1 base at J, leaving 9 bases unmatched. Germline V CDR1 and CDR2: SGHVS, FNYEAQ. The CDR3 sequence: CASGGRGLSYNEQFF. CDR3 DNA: TGTGCCAGTGGGGGGAGGGGTTTATCCTACAATGAGCAGTTCTTC. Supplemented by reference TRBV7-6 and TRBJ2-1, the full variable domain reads GAGVSQSPRYKVTKRGQDVALRCDPISGHVSLYWYRQALGQGPEFLTYFNYEAQQDKSGLPNDRFSAERPEGSISTLTIQRTEQRDSAMYRCASGGRGLSYNEQFFGPGTRLTVL.

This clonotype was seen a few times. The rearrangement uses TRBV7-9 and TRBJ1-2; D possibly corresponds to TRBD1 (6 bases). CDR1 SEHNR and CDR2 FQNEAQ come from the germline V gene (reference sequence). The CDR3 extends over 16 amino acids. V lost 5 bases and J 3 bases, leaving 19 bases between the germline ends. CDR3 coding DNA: TGTGCCAGCAGCCAGATTACAGGGTTGATGGACTATGGCTACACCTTC. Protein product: CASSQITGLMDYGYTF.

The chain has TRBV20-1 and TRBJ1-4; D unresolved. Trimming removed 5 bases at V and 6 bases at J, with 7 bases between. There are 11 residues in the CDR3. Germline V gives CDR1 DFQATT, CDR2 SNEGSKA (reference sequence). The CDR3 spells CSARKDEKLFF. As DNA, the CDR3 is TGCAGTGCTCGTAAAGATGAAAAACTGTTTTTT.

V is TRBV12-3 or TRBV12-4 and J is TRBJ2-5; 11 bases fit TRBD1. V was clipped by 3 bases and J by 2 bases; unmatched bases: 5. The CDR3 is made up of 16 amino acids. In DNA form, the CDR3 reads TGTGCCAGCAGTTTTGGCGGGACAGGGGGACAAGAGACCCAGTACTTC. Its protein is CASSFGGTGGQETQYF.

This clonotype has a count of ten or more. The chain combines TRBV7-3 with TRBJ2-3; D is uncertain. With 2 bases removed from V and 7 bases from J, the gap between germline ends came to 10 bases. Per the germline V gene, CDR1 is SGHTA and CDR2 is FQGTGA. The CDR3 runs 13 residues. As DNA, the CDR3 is TGTGCCAGCAGCTTAGGAGAGATATATACGCAGTATTTT. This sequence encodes CASSLGEIYTQYF.